This T cell receptor (beta chain) was observed in a study of T cell responses to AZD1222 COVID-19 vaccine listed by TCRdb under 2021. Context from the whole study: AZD1222 recipients given second doses at about 4 weeks or at about 12 weeks were pooled, since spike-specific TCR depth and breadth were not found to differ between the two schedules. A total of around 240 trial participants underwent TCR sequencing, of whom 200 to 220 received two doses of AZD1222 and about 25 received two doses of the MenACWY control vaccine. Trial participants were enrolled by age into 18-55, 56-69 and 70-plus year subgroups, with approximately 150, 28 and 58 TCR-sequenced participants respectively.

What the research found in general, with its limitations: The 56-69-year group was small, and its depth increase did not reach significance, likely because of low power. Most participants were white British and females outnumbered males, and the authors suggested that clonal diversity may have been underestimated. Because no day 14 peak-response samples were available, repertoires were characterized only after the peak T cell response. Reportedly, almost half of the unique spike-specific TCRs recognized epitopes lying outside the regions that are mutated in the B.1.351 and B.1.1.7 variants. Conclusions about previously exposed vaccinees are limited because only six or seven AZD1222 recipients were SARS-CoV-2 seropositive at baseline. Spike-specific TCR breadth and depth rose significantly after two AZD1222 doses compared with day 0 and with MenACWY recipients. CD4 TCRs associated with the vaccine covered the entire spike protein, and the dominant responses were in regions 160-218 and 743-854.

The CDR3 regions of human TCRbeta chains were analyzed by immunosequencing. On the study's bioinformatics: TCRs in the repertoires were matched against a reference library of SARS-CoV-2-specific TCRs that had been generated with the MIRA antigen-specificity platform. Breadth meant the fraction of unique TCRs that were SARS-CoV-2-associated, whereas depth meant the fraction of total T cells that were SARS-CoV-2-associated. Using the MIRA data, each spike-specific TCR was mapped to the spike region that the TCR reacts to and placed in a CD4 or CD8 class. Log10-transformed breadth and depth values were compared by one-way ANOVA with Sidak's multiple comparisons tests. Drawn from immuneACCESS, this table holds only the in-frame rearrangements with V and J called that TCRdb kept. Clones are partly lost; checked studies trace under half to an unresolved V gene and leave the rest unexplained. That table is the source of V, J and clone size, and D and trimming were worked out from the DNA. This sample comprises about 120,000 clones, nearly 90% of them detected only once. Of the sample, 4.4% falls within the top ten clones.

Explained via the paper, the time point label denotes: baseline before first vaccination. The vaccinee samples were drawn from two UK trials, COV001 and COV002, one of which was a single-blind randomized controlled phase 2/3 trial testing AZD1222 (ChAdOx1 nCoV-19) in healthy adults. Trial participant PBMC samples were collected at day 0 and day 28 after the second dose for TCRbeta chain sequencing. V is cut by 4 bases and J by 10 bases, and the space between the germline ends is 26 bases. According to the germline V gene, CDR1 reads SGHDT and CDR2 reads YYEEEE. Counted from cysteine to phenylalanine, this CDR3 has 17 amino acids. Left in the record is the CDR3 DNA by itself, 51 bases read in frame from the first base. For this clone: What antigen it recognizes has not been identified. No much larger clonotype is one base removed from it; base qualities were not supplied.

The chain employs TRBV5-6 and TRBJ1-4; no D gene is confidently identified. The receptor was isolated from an adult in good health. The sequencing used peripheral blood, collected on day 0 of AZD1222 vaccination. The CDR3 protein is CASSTAKGAVGRRKLFF. The sequence in DNA is TGTGCCAGCAGCACTGCGAAGGGTGCGGTTGGACGTCGAAAACTGTTTTTT.